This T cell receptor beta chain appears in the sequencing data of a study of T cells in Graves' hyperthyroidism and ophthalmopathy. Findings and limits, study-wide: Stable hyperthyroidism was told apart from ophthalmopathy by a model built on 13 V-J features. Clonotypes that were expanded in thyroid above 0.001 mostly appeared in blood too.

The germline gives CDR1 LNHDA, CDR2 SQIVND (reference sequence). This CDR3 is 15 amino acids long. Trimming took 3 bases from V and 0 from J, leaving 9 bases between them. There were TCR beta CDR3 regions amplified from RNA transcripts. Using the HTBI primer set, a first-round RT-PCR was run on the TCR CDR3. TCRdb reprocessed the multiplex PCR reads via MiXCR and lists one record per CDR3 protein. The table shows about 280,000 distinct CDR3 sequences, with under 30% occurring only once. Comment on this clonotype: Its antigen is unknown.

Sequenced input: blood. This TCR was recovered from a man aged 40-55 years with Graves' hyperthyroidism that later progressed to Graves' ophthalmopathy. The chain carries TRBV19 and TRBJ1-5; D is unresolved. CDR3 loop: CASSIQRRSNQPQHF. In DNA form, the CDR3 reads TGTGCCAGTAGTATTCAAAGACGTAGCAATCAGCCCCAGCATTTT.